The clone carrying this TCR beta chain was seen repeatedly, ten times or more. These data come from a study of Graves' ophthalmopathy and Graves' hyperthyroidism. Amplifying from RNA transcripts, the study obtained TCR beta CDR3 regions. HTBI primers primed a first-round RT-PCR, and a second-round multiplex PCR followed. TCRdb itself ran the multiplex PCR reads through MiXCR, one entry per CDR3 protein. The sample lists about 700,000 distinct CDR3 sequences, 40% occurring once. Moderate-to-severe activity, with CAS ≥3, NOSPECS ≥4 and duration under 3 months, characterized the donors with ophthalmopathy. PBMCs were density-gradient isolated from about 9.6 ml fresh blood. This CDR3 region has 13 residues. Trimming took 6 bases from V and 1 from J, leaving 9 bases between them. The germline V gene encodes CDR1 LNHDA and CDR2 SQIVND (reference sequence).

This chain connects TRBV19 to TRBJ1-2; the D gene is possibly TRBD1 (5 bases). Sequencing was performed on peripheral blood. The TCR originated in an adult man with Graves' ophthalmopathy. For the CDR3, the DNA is TGTGCCAGTAGCGACAGAGATAACTATGGCTACACCTTC. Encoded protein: CASSDRDNYGYTF.